Described below is a single T cell receptor (beta chain) sequence and its context. The source of the sample is a study of blood T cell repertoires in COVID-19. Study summary: From T cells, B-cell-depleted T cells, or PBMCs came the material, which was cDNA or gDNA.

Data came from immunoSEQ multiplex PCR; TCRdb stores just in-frame clones and leaves some out. In the table there are over 20,000 clones, 90% of which are singletons. Germline V gene data show CDR1 as DFQATT and CDR2 as SNEGSKA (reference sequence). The CDR3 is 10 residues long. Trimming removed 6 bases at V and 13 bases at J, with 13 bases between. The TCR originated in a man aged 70 or older with acute or convalescent COVID-19. The V call is TRBV20-1, the J call TRBJ1-5; tentative D call: TRBD1 (5 bases). The sample comprised peripheral blood. CDR3 amino acids: CSAGGTLQHF. The DNA for the CDR3 is TGCAGTGCCGGTGGGACTTTACAGCATTTT.